Each of the 32 T cell receptor beta chains below was sequenced from the same sample in a study of blood T cell repertoires in COVID-19. The protocol was immunoSEQ multiplex PCR, while the TCRdb copy is restricted to in-frame clones and leaves out a portion. Of some 350,000 clones detected, around nine tenths appear once; the ten largest clones hold around 5%. The sample consisted of PBMCs or T cells enriched from blood (not recorded which). The receptors were sampled from a man aged 25-40 years who had recovered from COVID-19.

The table lists this clone with a count of one. V gene TRBV19 combines with J gene TRBJ1-4; 8 positions agree with TRBD1. This CDR3 comprises 15 residues. The germline gives CDR1 LNHDA, CDR2 SQIVND (reference sequence). J was trimmed by 1 base and V by 5 bases; bases with no gene match: 3. This CDR3 reads CASSGQGGTNEKLFF. CDR3 sequence (DNA): TGTGCCAGTAGTGGACAGGGTGGAACTAATGAAAAACTGTTTTTT.

Only one count was recorded for this clone. The V gene is TRBV27, the J gene TRBJ1-4; 9 bases fit TRBD1. Looked up from germline, CDR1 is MNHEY and CDR2 is SMNVEV (reference sequence). CDR3 size: 14 residues. With 4 bases clipped from V and 8 bases from J, the junction kept 5 bases outside the gene matches. In nucleotides, the CDR3 is TGTGCCAGCAGTTCTTACAGGGGGCACGAAAAACTGTTTTTT. This codes for CASSSYRGHEKLFF.

The CDR3 DNA reads TGTGCCAGCAGCTTAGAACACGGGGGGGCTGGGAATGAGCAGTTCTTC. Its translation: CASSLEHGGAGNEQFF. The chain recombines TRBV11-1 with TRBJ2-1; TRBD2 matches 8 bases. This CDR3 has 16 residues. Unmatched junction bases numbered 9, after V lost 1 base and J lost 7 bases. Germline CDR1 SGHAT, CDR2 FQDESV (reference sequence).

V and J are TRBV9 and TRBJ2-5, with 10 nucleotides matching TRBD2. The CDR3 extends over 16 amino acids. Trimming cost V 0 bases and J 5 bases; bases outside gene matches: 7. Germline V gene data show CDR1 as SGDLS and CDR2 as YYNGEE. In DNA form, the CDR3 reads TGTGCCAGCAGCGTAGCCCCCAGCGGGGGGGCGGAGACCCAGTACTTC. Translated, it gives CASSVAPSGGAETQYF.

The V gene is TRBV9, the J gene TRBJ2-7; 9 nucleotides align to TRBD2. CDR1 SGDLS and CDR2 YYNGEE come from the germline V gene. J was trimmed by 1 base and V by 0 bases; bases with no gene match: 5. This CDR3 has 16 amino acids. The CDR3 DNA reads as TGTGCCAGCAGCGTAGCGTCTAGCGGGGATTCCTACGAGCAGTACTTC. Translated: CASSVASSGDSYEQYF.

This chain joins TRBV28 and TRBJ1-1, with D possibly TRBD1 on 5 matching bases. Germline CDR1 reads MDHEN; CDR2 reads SYDVKM. The length of the CDR3 is 15 residues. The V and J ends lost 4 bases and 0 bases respectively, with 12 bases between them. The CDR3 is CASSYMGLLNTEAFF. The CDR3 DNA reads TGTGCCAGCAGTTACATGGGACTTCTGAACACTGAAGCTTTCTTT.

A few counts support this clone. The chain couples TRBV2 to TRBJ1-3; possibly TRBD1 for D (5 bases). V lost 6 bases and J lost 1, with 13 bases in between. Germline V CDR1 and CDR2: SNHLY, FYNNEI. CDR3 length: 15 amino acids. CDR3 in amino acids: CASRRGGGSGNTIYF. DNA of the CDR3: TGTGCCAGCAGGAGAGGCGGGGGATCTGGAAACACCATATATTTT.

The gene calls are TRBV10-3 and TRBJ2-7; TRBD1 is a possible D gene (7 bases). This CDR3 spans 14 amino acids. V lost 4 bases and J 4 bases, leaving 14 bases between the germline ends. Per germline, CDR1 ENHRY and CDR2 SYGVKD. The CDR3 sequence is CAISAGDRKYEQYF. Here the CDR3 DNA reads TGTGCCATCAGTGCGGGGGACAGAAAGTACGAGCAGTACTTC.

This rearrangement joins TRBV6-5 to TRBJ2-3; D gene ambiguous. This CDR3 is 13 amino acids long. CDR1 is MNHEY and CDR2 is SVGAGI in the germline V gene. V lost 8 bases to trimming and J lost 2 bases, with 11 bases between them. CDR3 sequence reads: CASRVENTDTQYF. The DNA of the CDR3 is TGTGCCAGCCGGGTCGAAAACACAGATACGCAGTATTTT.

V usage is TRBV2 and J usage is TRBJ2-7; 8 nucleotides agree with TRBD1. Germline-derived CDR1 and CDR2 are SNHLY and FYNNEI. The CDR3 runs to 13 residues. V trimming: 6 bases; J trimming: 5 bases; junction bases outside the gene matches: 6. This CDR3 is CASRLDRDHEQYF. CDR3 bases: TGTGCCAGCAGGTTGGACAGGGACCACGAGCAGTACTTC. Full variable domain (missing parts from reference TRBV2 and TRBJ2-7): EPEVTQTPSHQVTQMGQEVILRCVPISNHLYFYWYRQILGQKVEFLVSFYNNEISEKSEIFDDQFSVERPDGSNFTLKIRSTKLEDSAMYFCASRLDRDHEQYFGPGTRLTVT.

The CDR3 sequence: CASSLYFPGSGGTEAFF. Written as DNA, the CDR3 is TGTGCCAGCAGCTTATATTTCCCAGGGTCAGGGGGCACTGAAGCTTTCTTT. The chain carries TRBV7-8 and TRBJ1-1; 7 nucleotides line up with TRBD1. From germline, CDR1 is SGHVS and CDR2 FQNEAQ. This CDR3 region has 17 residues. V shed 2 bases and J 4 bases; nucleotides not matched to a gene: 13.

The gene calls are TRBV12-3 or TRBV12-4 and TRBJ2-7; 9 bases are a match to TRBD1. Trimming took 3 bases from V and 12 from J; bases not matched to a gene: 9. The CDR3 contains 13 residues. The CDR3 DNA is TGTGCCAGCAGTTTCCAGGACAGGGGCACGTGGTACTTC. Residues: CASSFQDRGTWYF.

The V call is TRBV2, the J call TRBJ1-2; D might be TRBD1 (5 bases). The germline V and J ends were trimmed by 0 bases and 5 bases, with 13 bases remaining between them. Germline CDR1 and CDR2: SNHLY and FYNNEI. The CDR3 covers 15 residues. As DNA, the CDR3 is TGTGCCAGCAGTGAAGCGCGGGAGGGGCGGTATGGCTACACCTTC. Its protein product is CASSEAREGRYGYTF.

The rearrangement uses TRBV10-3 and TRBJ1-5; D ambiguous. CDR1 and CDR2 from the germline V gene are ENHRY and SYGVKD. This CDR3 region has 13 residues. V was pared by 4 bases and J by 1 base, with 5 bases between. CDR3 bases: TGTGCCATCAGTGGAGGGAGCAATCAGCCCCAGCATTTT. This codes for CAISGGSNQPQHF.

This clone has only a few counts. This chain connects TRBV7-7 to TRBJ2-3; the D gene is possibly TRBD2 (5 bases). V lost 1 base to trimming and J lost 4 bases, with 15 bases between them. Germline lookup yields CDR1 SSHAT and CDR2 FNYEAQ (reference sequence). The CDR3 contains 16 residues. The CDR3 DNA is TGTGCCAGCAGCTTAGGGAGACTACTCGGGGCAGATACGCAGTATTTT. As protein: CASSLGRLLGADTQYF.

This clone occurred once. The V and J genes are TRBV28 and TRBJ2-7, with 11 bases identical to TRBD2. Germline V lookup: CDR1 MDHEN, CDR2 SYDVKM. Trimming cost V 6 bases and J 3 bases; bases outside gene matches: 7. This CDR3 has 15 amino acids. In nucleotides, the CDR3 is TGTGCCAGCAGCACGACTAGCGGGGTTCGCTACGAGCAGTACTTC. Encoded protein: CASSTTSGVRYEQYF. The variable domain in full, completed from reference TRBV28 and TRBJ2-7, reads DVKVTQSSRYLVKRTGEKVFLECVQDMDHENMFWYRQDPGLGLRLIYFSYDVKMKEKGDIPEGYSVSREKKERFSLILESASTNQTSMYLCASSTTSGVRYEQYFGPGTRLTVT.

This rearrangement joins TRBV5-1 to TRBJ2-7; possibly TRBD1 for D (5 bases). CDR1 is SGHRS, CDR2 YFSETQ, per germline. Trimming shortened V by 4 bases and J by 3 bases, and 11 bases separated the two germline ends. The CDR3 is 13 amino acids. The DNA of the CDR3 is TGCGCCAGCAGCCCTCGACAGAGCTACGAGCAGTACTTC. Translation gives CASSPRQSYEQYF.

Points on this clone: Distinct nucleotide sequences in the sample also encode this CDR3. This chain uses TRBV29-1 with TRBJ2-1, with D possibly being TRBD1 (6 bases). The CDR3 has 11 residues. In germline, CDR1 is SQVTM, CDR2 ANQGSEA. With 3 bases removed from V and 7 bases from J, the gap between germline ends came to 7 bases. The CDR3 region is CSVDRGNEQFF. The CDR3 coding sequence is TGCAGCGTTGACAGGGGTAATGAGCAGTTCTTC.

J is TRBJ2-7 and V is TRBV5-4; TRBD1 matches at 7 bases. The CDR3 runs to 13 residues. Germline V gene data show CDR1 as SGHNT and CDR2 as YYREEE (reference sequence). V was clipped by 1 base and J by 2 bases; unmatched bases: 0. CDR3 sequence: CASSLTGAYEQYF. Written as DNA, the CDR3 is TGTGCCAGCAGCTTGACAGGGGCCTACGAGCAGTACTTC.

This chain uses TRBV18 with TRBJ1-2; TRBD1 might be the D (6 bases). CDR3 length equals 16 residues. Trimming removed 6 bases at V and 6 bases at J, with 23 bases between. In germline, CDR1 is KGHSH, CDR2 LQKENI. CDR3 sequence: CASSSGSGGRSDGYTF. The CDR3 coding sequence is TGTGCCAGCTCCTCGGGGAGCGGGGGGCGATCGGATGGCTACACCTTC.

A single count supports this clone. This chain links TRBV6-5 with TRBJ1-4, with D possibly TRBD1 on 6 matching bases. The CDR3 is 14 residues long. Germline V gene data show CDR1 as MNHEY and CDR2 as SVGAGI. The V end was cut by 7 bases, the J end by 8 bases, with 17 bases between. DNA for the CDR3: TGTGCCAGCACCTCCCTCGGACAGAACGAAAAACTGTTTTTT. It yields the protein CASTSLGQNEKLFF.

The rearrangement links TRBV6-4 to TRBJ2-1; 7 nucleotides line up with TRBD2. The CDR3 consists of 14 residues. V lost 6 bases and J lost 3; bases outside the gene matches: 5. The germline CDR1 and CDR2 sequences are MRHNA and SNTAGT. The CDR3 coding sequence is TGTGCCAGCAGCCTAGGGACTAACTACAATGAGCAGTTCTTC. It specifies CASSLGTNYNEQFF.

CDR3 DNA sequence: TGTGCCATACAACAGGGGAATTCACCCCTCCACTTT. Translating it yields CAIQQGNSPLHF. J is TRBJ1-6 and V is TRBV10-3, with TRBD1 matching over 7 bases. Trimming cost V 9 bases and J 7 bases; bases outside gene matches: 3. The V gene's germline CDR1 is ENHRY and CDR2 SYGVKD. The CDR3 totals 12 residues.

The rearrangement links TRBV2 to TRBJ2-5; D might be TRBD2 (6 bases). CDR1 is SNHLY and CDR2 is FYNNEI in the germline V gene. Trimming stripped 6 bases from V and 4 bases from J, with 15 bases between. There are 14 residues in the CDR3. CDR3 in DNA: TGTGCCAGCAGCCCCCGTGGGGGAGGAGAGACCCAGTACTTC. Amino acids: CASSPRGGGETQYF. Complete variable domain (other parts from reference TRBV2 and TRBJ2-5): EPEVTQTPSHQVTQMGQEVILRCVPISNHLYFYWYRQILGQKVEFLVSFYNNEISEKSEIFDDQFSVERPDGSNFTLKIRSTKLEDSAMYFCASSPRGGGETQYFGPGTRLLVL.

V and J are TRBV11-2 and TRBJ2-3, with D perhaps TRBD2 (7 bases). The germline CDR1 and CDR2 sequences are SGHAT and FQNNGV. Trimming took off 1 base at V and 0 bases at J, with 14 bases between the two ends. The CDR3 is 17 residues long. CDR3 DNA sequence: TGTGCCAGCAGCTTAGGGAGGCGGGGGCTTAGCACAGATACGCAGTATTTT. Protein sequence: CASSLGRRGLSTDTQYF.

The chain couples TRBV19 to TRBJ1-1; 7 bases match TRBD1. Germline V CDR1 and CDR2: LNHDA, SQIVND (reference sequence). V gave up 3 bases and J gave up 11 bases; unmatched junction bases: 6. CDR3 length: 12 amino acids. CDR3 bases: TGTGCCAGTAGTATTATCAGGGGGATTGCTTTCTTT. It specifies CASSIIRGIAFF.

This clone has a handful of counts. This CDR3 is CASGQTGGGTEAFF. CDR3 DNA sequence: TGTGCCAGCGGCCAGACAGGGGGGGGCACTGAAGCTTTCTTT. The chain combines TRBV2 with TRBJ1-1, with 9 nucleotides matching TRBD1. The length of the CDR3 is 14 residues. CDR1 is SNHLY, CDR2 FYNNEI, per germline. Unmatched junction bases numbered 8, after V lost 8 bases and J lost 4 bases.

This sequence joins TRBV11-3 and TRBJ2-3, with a weak D call TRBD1 (6 bases). The CDR3 is made up of 15 amino acids. CDR1 is SGHNT and CDR2 is YENEEA in the germline V gene. Trimming took off 4 bases at V and 0 bases at J, with 11 bases between the two ends. CDR3 residues: CASSSGTFSTDTQYF. The CDR3 bases are TGTGCCAGCAGCTCCGGGACATTTAGCACAGATACGCAGTATTTT.

The chain joins TRBV9 to TRBJ2-2; 10 bases fit TRBD1. Trimming cost V 7 bases and J 6 bases; bases outside gene matches: 9. Germline values: CDR1 SGDLS, CDR2 YYNGEE. The CDR3 is 15 amino acids. In DNA, the CDR3 is TGTGCCAGCTCACCGGGACAGGGGATATCCGGGGAGCTGTTTTTT. Protein: CASSPGQGISGELFF.

The chain links TRBV7-8 to TRBJ1-4; D ambiguous. CDR1 is SGHVS and CDR2 is FQNEAQ in the germline V gene. The length of the CDR3 is 16 residues. The V end was cut by 1 base, the J end by 0 bases, with 9 bases between. CDR3 amino acids: CASSLEFGATNEKLFF. The CDR3 DNA reads TGTGCCAGCAGCTTAGAGTTCGGGGCAACTAATGAAAAACTGTTTTTT.

The chain combines TRBV7-2 with TRBJ2-2; the match to TRBD2 covers 7 bases. The germline V gene encodes CDR1 SGHTA and CDR2 FQGNSA. The J segment lost 3 bases and the V segment lost 4 bases, leaving 5 bases of the junction unmatched. The CDR3 runs 15 residues. The CDR3 DNA sequence: TGTGCCAGCAGCTCGGGGACTACCTACACCGGGGAGCTGTTTTTT. Amino acids: CASSSGTTYTGELFF.

In regard to this clone: The sample holds other DNA sequences that translate to the same CDR3. The chain recombines TRBV18 with TRBJ1-1, with TRBD1 matching 9 bases. The V segment lost 2 bases and the J segment 5 bases; nucleotides outside the gene matches: 3. The germline CDR1 and CDR2 sequences are KGHSH and LQKENI. The length of the CDR3 is 14 residues. CDR3 sequence reads: CASSPTGGGTEAFF. CDR3 in DNA: TGTGCCAGCTCACCAACAGGGGGCGGAACTGAAGCTTTCTTT. Full variable domain (outside the CDR3, taken from reference TRBV18 and TRBJ1-1): NAGVMQNPRHLVRRRGQEARLRCSPMKGHSHVYWYRQLPEEGLKFMVYLQKENIIDESGMPKERFSAEFPKEGPSILRIQQVVRGDSAAYFCASSPTGGGTEAFFGQGTRLTVV.